These 29 T cell receptor beta chains came from one sample sequenced in a study of blood T cell repertoires in COVID-19 (TCRdb year 2020). Libraries were prepared through the immunoSEQ multiplex PCR assay. TCRdb retrieved this table from immuneACCESS and kept in-frame rearrangements only. Not all clones are present; in checked studies, unresolved V genes account for under half, and no reason is known for the remainder. Recorded for this sample are some 80,000 clones; roughly four fifths of them occurred a single time. The top ten clonotypes cover roughly a fifth of the sample. The sample was peripheral blood. These receptors came from a woman aged 80 or over with active or convalescent COVID-19.

CDR3 in amino acids: CASSLWVGEDSPLHF. CDR3 in DNA: TGTGCCAGCAGCTTATGGGTGGGTGAGGATTCACCCCTCCACTTT. The J gene is TRBJ1-6, the V gene TRBV11-2; D not certain. Trimming stripped 2 bases from V and 8 bases from J, with 13 bases between. This CDR3 comprises 15 residues. CDR1 is SGHAT, CDR2 FQNNGV, per germline.

J is TRBJ1-6 and V is TRBV5-1, with 9 bases fitting TRBD1. V lost 1 base, J lost 9 bases, and 26 bases stayed unmatched. The CDR3 extends over 22 amino acids. Germline V gene data show CDR1 as SGHRS and CDR2 as YFSETQ. The CDR3 coding sequence is TGCGCCAGCAGCTTGAAATATCCAGGGACAGGGCCTCCCTCGGTCGGGATTTCACCCCTCCACTTT. It is translated as CASSLKYPGTGPPSVGISPLHF.

V gene TRBV5-4 combines with J gene TRBJ2-1; 7 bases are shared with TRBD1. This CDR3 contains 11 residues. The trim removed 5 bases at V and 10 bases at J, leaving 3 bases unmatched. Germline loops: CDR1 SGHNT, CDR2 YYREEE (reference sequence). The CDR3 DNA sequence: TGTGCCAGCAGTTTGACAGGGGAGCAGTTCTTC. Protein sequence: CASSLTGEQFF. The entire variable domain, with the rest obtained from reference TRBV5-4 and TRBJ2-1, is as follows: ETGVTQSPTHLIKTRGQQVTLRCSSQSGHNTVSWYQQALGQGPQFIFQYYREEENGRGNFPPRFSGLQFPNYSSELNVNALELDDSALYLCASSLTGEQFFGPGTRLTVL.

The V and J genes are TRBV19 and TRBJ2-3; TRBD2 aligns across 13 bases. With V trimmed by 4 bases and J by 5 bases, 6 bases remained unmatched. In germline, CDR1 is LNHDA, CDR2 SQIVND (reference sequence). The CDR3 runs to 16 residues. The CDR3 protein is CASSTPRLAGGDTQYF. Written as DNA, the CDR3 is TGTGCCAGTAGTACGCCCAGACTAGCGGGGGGAGATACGCAGTATTTT. Variable domain in full (rest from reference TRBV19 and TRBJ2-3): DGGITQSPKYLFRKEGQNVTLSCEQNLNHDAMYWYRQDPGQGLRLIYYSQIVNDFQKGDIAEGYSVSREKKESFPLTVTSAQKNPTAFYLCASSTPRLAGGDTQYFGPGTRLTVL.

The rearrangement joins TRBV6-5 to TRBJ1-6; D gene uncertain. The germline V gene has CDR1 MNHEY and CDR2 SVGAGI. V lost 3 bases and J 10 bases, leaving 19 bases between the germline ends. The CDR3 is made up of 16 amino acids. DNA of the CDR3: TGTGCCAGCAGTTATCAGTTCGAAGCAGGAAGGTCACCCCTCCACTTT. It yields the protein CASSYQFEAGRSPLHF.

Only a few counts were recorded for this clone. The rearrangement joins TRBV5-1 to TRBJ1-1; the match to TRBD1 covers 9 bases. After removal of 0 bases from V and 4 bases from J, the junction contained 1 base not matched to a gene. From germline, CDR1 is SGHRS and CDR2 YFSETQ. This CDR3 comprises 14 residues. CDR3 in amino acids: CASSLEQGATEAFF. The CDR3 bases are TGCGCCAGCAGCTTGGAACAGGGGGCCACTGAAGCTTTCTTT.

This clone was detected only a few times. The V call is TRBV21-1, the J call TRBJ1-3; TRBD1 is the table's D call, not checked against the DNA. TRBV21-1 is annotated as a pseudogene. This CDR3 contains 15 residues. The CDR3 here is CASSTLRQGGNTIYF. The DNA for the CDR3 is TGTGCCAGCAGCACGCTAAGACAGGGTGGAAACACCATATATTTT.

This clone showed up just once. The chain uses TRBV7-9 and TRBJ1-4, with D tentatively TRBD1 (6 bases). Trimming cost V 1 base and J 5 bases, with 17 bases left between them. The germline CDR1 and CDR2 sequences are SEHNR and FQNEAQ (reference sequence). The CDR3 has 17 residues. CDR3: CASSLGAGEVGNEKLFF. The CDR3 DNA reads as TGTGCCAGCAGCTTAGGGGCAGGGGAAGTCGGCAATGAAAAACTGTTTTTT.

J is TRBJ2-7 and V is TRBV10-2; the match to TRBD2 covers 13 bases. CDR3 length: 13 amino acids. Germline CDR1 and CDR2: WSHSY and SAAADI. The V gene end was trimmed by 9 bases and the J gene end by 3 bases; junction bases not matched to a gene: 2. CDR3 in amino acids: CARLAGGYYEQYF. The CDR3 coding sequence is TGCGCCAGACTAGCGGGGGGGTACTACGAGCAGTACTTC.

The chain links TRBV7-2 to TRBJ1-1; maybe TRBD1 (5 bases). This CDR3 region has 12 residues. Germline V gene lookup returns CDR1 SGHTA and CDR2 FQGNSA. V lost 6 bases and J lost 2, with 7 bases in between. CDR3 loop: CASRGANTEAFF. Here the CDR3 DNA reads TGTGCCAGCAGAGGGGCTAACACTGAAGCTTTCTTT. Variable domain in full (rest from reference TRBV7-2 and TRBJ1-1): GAGVSQSPSNKVTEKGKDVELRCDPISGHTALYWYRQSLGQGLEFLIYFQGNSAPDKSGLPSDRFSAERTGGSVSTLTIQRTQQEDSAVYLCASRGANTEAFFGQGTRLTVV.

The CDR3 DNA reads as TGCGCCAGCAGCCACTCGACACGGATGAACACTGAAGCTTTCTTT. Its protein is CASSHSTRMNTEAFF. The chain links TRBV4-1 to TRBJ1-1; D gene ambiguous. CDR1 and CDR2 (germline): MGHRA, YSYEKL. This CDR3 has 15 residues. Trimming pared 3 bases from V and 0 bases from J, leaving 11 bases between.

V is TRBV11-2 and J is TRBJ1-6; D call uncertain. Germline V gene lookup returns CDR1 SGHAT and CDR2 FQNNGV. Trimming left V 5 bases short and J 10 bases short, with 18 bases between. This CDR3 has 15 residues. The CDR3 DNA sequence: TGTGCCAGCAGCGCCGGGGAGGGCGTGGGATCACCCCTCCACTTT. It translates to CASSAGEGVGSPLHF.

The rearrangement links TRBV7-2 to TRBJ2-3, with 13 bases that match TRBD2. This CDR3 contains 16 residues. J was trimmed by 3 bases and V by 4 bases; bases with no gene match: 4. The germline CDR1 and CDR2 sequences are SGHTA and FQGNSA. CDR3: CASSSGLAGLTDTQYF. Written as DNA, the CDR3 is TGTGCCAGCAGCTCGGGACTAGCGGGGCTTACAGATACGCAGTATTTT.

This clone was seen only once. The rearrangement links TRBV14 to TRBJ2-2, with 12 bases fitting TRBD2. The CDR3 consists of 19 residues. After removal of 4 bases from V and 0 bases from J, the junction contained 9 bases not matched to a gene. Germline CDR1 is SGHDN and CDR2 is FVKESK. The CDR3 spells CASSRPPRLAGANTGELFF. The CDR3 nucleotides are TGTGCCAGCAGCCGGCCCCCCCGACTAGCGGGGGCGAACACCGGGGAGCTGTTTTTT.

The chain combines TRBV6-5 with TRBJ1-1; the D gene is possibly TRBD1 (5 bases). V lost 6 bases, J lost 1 base, and 15 bases lay in between. CDR1 and CDR2 (germline): MNHEY, SVGAGI. The CDR3 extends over 15 amino acids. CDR3 DNA: TGTGCCAGCAGGGACCGTGGGGCGCAGAACACTGAAGCTTTCTTT. Its protein is CASRDRGAQNTEAFF.

The chain's CDR3 is CASSPLLNTDTQYF. The CDR3 region has the DNA TGTGCCAGCAGCCCCCTCCTAAACACAGATACGCAGTATTTT. The chain joins TRBV3-1 (or the pseudogene TRBV3-2) to TRBJ2-3; D uncertain. The CDR3 extends over 14 amino acids. The ends were cut back, 4 bases at V and 2 bases at J, with 10 bases in the middle. Germline V CDR1 and CDR2: LGHDT, YNNKEL (reference sequence).

There are many counts of this clone. V usage is TRBV5-1 and J usage is TRBJ1-6; D ambiguous. The ends were cut back, 4 bases at V and 7 bases at J, with 18 bases in the middle. Per germline, CDR1 SGHRS and CDR2 YFSETQ. The CDR3 loop spans 16 amino acids. The CDR3 here is CASSLTVKGDNSPLHF. CDR3 nucleotide sequence: TGCGCCAGCAGCCTTACCGTTAAGGGAGACAATTCACCCCTCCACTTT.

The chain employs TRBV27 and TRBJ1-4, with 7 bases identical to TRBD1. Germline values: CDR1 MNHEY, CDR2 SMNVEV (reference sequence). There are 16 residues in the CDR3. V lost 2 bases and J lost 8; bases outside the gene matches: 11. DNA for the CDR3: TGTGCCAGCAGTTTAGTACTTCCGGCAGGGGGGGAAAAACTGTTTTTT. This translates into CASSLVLPAGGEKLFF.

This sequence joins TRBV13 and TRBJ2-7, with D perhaps matching TRBD2 (7 bases). V was trimmed by 3 bases and J by 5 bases, leaving 14 bases between them. Germline assignment: CDR1 PRHDT and CDR2 FYEKMQ (reference sequence). The CDR3 runs to 14 residues. The CDR3 DNA reads as TGTGCCAGCAGCTTCGGGGGGAGGACAGACGAGCAGTACTTC. Translating gives CASSFGGRTDEQYF.

The V gene is TRBV30, the J gene TRBJ2-4; D perhaps matches TRBD1 (6 bases). V was pared by 1 base and J by 0 bases, with 7 bases between. The CDR3 length is 14 residues. CDR1 and CDR2 from the germline V gene are GTSNPN and SVGIG (reference sequence). The CDR3 nucleotides read TGTGCCTGGAGTGACAGGGTAGCCAAAAACATTCAGTACTTC. This sequence encodes CAWSDRVAKNIQYF.

This chain joins TRBV5-1 and TRBJ1-1; no clear D. This CDR3 has 14 residues. Germline V gene sequence: CDR1 SGHRS, CDR2 YFSETQ. V lost 0 bases to trimming and J lost 0 bases, with 6 bases between them. This CDR3 is CASSLDGMNTEAFF. The CDR3 DNA reads TGCGCCAGCAGCTTGGACGGGATGAACACTGAAGCTTTCTTT.

The chain couples TRBV4-3 to TRBJ1-2, with D unclear. V was trimmed by 0 bases and J by 0 bases, leaving 8 bases between them. Germline lookup yields CDR1 LGHNA and CDR2 YSLEER. The CDR3 covers 15 residues. The CDR3 spells CASSQDPLPNYGYTF. The DNA for the CDR3 is TGCGCCAGCAGCCAAGACCCGCTACCTAACTATGGCTACACCTTC.

The chain recombines TRBV2 with TRBJ1-4; D gene uncertain. Trimming took 2 bases from V and 4 from J, leaving 11 bases between them. CDR3 length equals 15 residues. Per the germline V gene, CDR1 is SNHLY and CDR2 is FYNNEI. The CDR3 protein is CASSELQLGNEKLFF. Written as DNA, the CDR3 is TGTGCCAGCAGTGAATTACAGCTTGGTAATGAAAAACTGTTTTTT.

The chain is built from TRBV2 and TRBJ1-3; D might be TRBD1 (5 bases). Germline V gene lookup returns CDR1 SNHLY and CDR2 FYNNEI. The V end lost 6 bases, the J end lost 2 bases, and 14 bases lay between the germline ends. This CDR3 is 15 amino acids long. CDR3 sequence reads: CASRAGRAPGNTIYF. In DNA form, the CDR3 reads TGTGCCAGCAGGGCAGGCAGGGCACCTGGAAACACCATATATTTT. Full variable domain (rest looked up from reference TRBV2 and TRBJ1-3): EPEVTQTPSHQVTQMGQEVILRCVPISNHLYFYWYRQILGQKVEFLVSFYNNEISEKSEIFDDQFSVERPDGSNFTLKIRSTKLEDSAMYFCASRAGRAPGNTIYFGEGSWLTVV.

This sequence joins TRBV27 and TRBJ2-1, with D possibly TRBD1 on 6 matching bases. The germline V gene encodes CDR1 MNHEY and CDR2 SMNVEV (reference sequence). Trimming shortened V by 6 bases and J by 2 bases, and 14 bases separated the two germline ends. The CDR3 is made up of 15 amino acids. CDR3 sequence: CASSWGWGPYNEQFF. The CDR3 bases are TGTGCCAGCAGCTGGGGGTGGGGGCCCTACAATGAGCAGTTCTTC.

The rearrangement uses TRBV13 and TRBJ2-7; 7 nucleotides match TRBD1. After removal of 4 bases from V and 4 bases from J, the junction contained 7 bases not matched to a gene. Germline V gene data show CDR1 as PRHDT and CDR2 as FYEKMQ (reference sequence). This CDR3 region has 14 residues. Here the CDR3 DNA reads TGTGCCAGCAGCTCCCGGGGACAGCCTTACGAGCAGTACTTC. Translated, it gives CASSSRGQPYEQYF.

This clone showed up many times. This chain uses TRBV4-3 with TRBJ1-6; possible D gene TRBD1, 6 bases. The V gene's germline CDR1 is LGHNA and CDR2 YSLEER. V was cut by 1 base and J by 11 bases, with 15 bases left in between. The CDR3 has 15 residues. CDR3 amino acids: CASSQGQGIMTPLHF. In DNA, the CDR3 is TGCGCCAGCAGCCAAGGTCAGGGGATTATGACACCCCTCCACTTT.

This clone was seen more than once but under ten times. This chain connects TRBV5-4 to TRBJ2-7, with 8 bases fitting TRBD2. The CDR3 covers 15 residues. J gave up 3 bases and V 4 bases, and 9 bases lay outside the gene matches. Germline assignment: CDR1 SGHNT and CDR2 YYREEE (reference sequence). The CDR3 DNA reads as TGTGCCAGCAGCCCATCCACAGCGGGGGTCTACGAGCAGTACTTC. Its protein product is CASSPSTAGVYEQYF.

This clone was picked up a small number of times. This chain connects TRBV28 to TRBJ2-7, with 8 positions matching TRBD1. Germline trimming cut 7 bases from V and 0 bases from J; bases unmatched to any gene: 8. CDR3 length: 15 amino acids. Germline-derived CDR1 and CDR2 are MDHEN and SYDVKM. The CDR3, as DNA: TGTGCCAGCACTCGCAGGGGGCGCGTCTCCTACGAGCAGTACTTC. Its protein is CASTRRGRVSYEQYF.